Sequencing of this T cell receptor (beta chain) was carried out in a study of blood T cell repertoires in COVID-19. Clones were sequenced by immunoSEQ multiplex PCR, and TCRdb holds only the in-frame ones, with some missing. The sample shows over 250,000 clones, approximately 83% of them seen only once. The CDR3 runs 13 residues. V was pared by 4 bases and J by 4 bases, with 7 bases between. The germline V gene encodes CDR1 LGHNA and CDR2 YSLEER. Sequenced input: peripheral blood. This receptor was identified in a human donor in a cohort sampled during active COVID-19. V gene TRBV4-3 combines with J gene TRBJ1-4; no clear D gene. CDR3 in amino acids: CASSPRHNEKLFF. The CDR3 DNA reads as TGCGCCAGCAGCCCTCGACATAATGAAAAACTGTTTTTT.